A selection of T cell receptor beta chains follows, all from one sample in a study of T cell changes during pregnancy in multiple sclerosis. TCRdb's table, derived via immunoSEQ multiplex PCR, lists solely in-frame clones and lacks some. The profile shows roughly 25,000 clones, approximately 90% of them singletons. The sample was CD4+ T cells from peripheral blood mononuclear cells, taken in the first trimester of pregnancy. The receptors stem from a female donor in good health, enrolled as a control in a pregnancy study. Both conserved end residues are part of each CDR3. The D gene is left open where the match is weak. Clone size appears in some rows only: once, few, many, or a class for an expanded clone.

v_gene	j_gene	len	d_gene	abundance	CDR3nt	CDR3aa
TRBV2	TRBJ2-5	14	TRBD1	-	TGTGCCAGCTCGACAGGGGCGTACCAAGAGACCCAGTACTTC	CASSTGAYQETQYF
TRBV19	TRBJ2-1	16	TRBD2	-	TGTGCCAGTAGTATAGTCGGTAGCGGGAGGGCCCGGGAGCAGTTCTTC	CASSIVGSGRAREQFF
TRBV5-4	TRBJ2-3	13	-	-	TGTGCCATATCGAGCCCTAGCACAGATACGCAGTATTTT	CAISSPSTDTQYF
TRBV6-5	TRBJ1-1	14	TRBD1	-	TGTGCCAGCAGTTTGGACAGGGGTAACACTGAAGCTTTCTTT	CASSLDRGNTEAFF
TRBV5-4	TRBJ2-5	14	TRBD2	-	TGTGCCAGCAGCTTCAGAGCGGGGGGCGAGACCCAGTACTTC	CASSFRAGGETQYF
TRBV18	TRBJ2-2	15	TRBD2	-	TGTGCCAGCTCACTCGGGAGGACGAACACCGGGGAGCTGTTTTTT	CASSLGRTNTGELFF
TRBV18	TRBJ1-1	15	-	-	TGTGCCAGCTCACCCCGAGGCGGAAGGAACACTGAAGCTTTCTTT	CASSPRGGRNTEAFF
TRBV11-2	TRBJ2-3	16	-	-	TGTGCCAGCAGCTTACTAGCGACAACTAGCACAGATACGCAGTATTTT	CASSLLATTSTDTQYF
TRBV12-5	TRBJ2-3	13	-	-	TGTGCTAGTGGTACCAGTCTCGCAGATACGCAGTATTTT	CASGTSLADTQYF
TRBV5-4	TRBJ2-7	14	TRBD1	-	TGTGCCAGCAGCCCGGACAGGCGAACCTACGAGCAGTACTTC	CASSPDRRTYEQYF
TRBV30	TRBJ2-7	11	-	-	TGTGCCTGGAGGACAACCTACGAGCAGTACTTC	CAWRTTYEQYF
TRBV19	TRBJ1-4	13	TRBD1	-	TGTGCCAGTAAGACAGGGATAGGTGAAAAACTGTTTTTT	CASKTGIGEKLFF
TRBV7-9	TRBJ1-2	15	TRBD1	-	TGTGCCACCATCAGACCGGGGACAGGGGGCGGGGGCTACACCTTC	CATIRPGTGGGGYTF
TRBV6-1	TRBJ1-5	15	TRBD1	-	TGTGCCAGTGGACAGGGGACCTATAGCAATCAGCCCCAGCATTTT	CASGQGTYSNQPQHF
TRBV7-9	TRBJ2-4	19	-	-	TGTGCCAGCAGCTCTGGCTCACCCGGGGGGCCCCTAGCCAAAAACATTCAGTACTTC	CASSSGSPGGPLAKNIQYF
TRBV18	TRBJ1-5	15	TRBD1	-	TGTGCCAGCTCCCCCCTCGCGGACAGGAGTCAGCCCCAGCATTTT	CASSPLADRSQPQHF
TRBV18	TRBJ2-1	16	TRBD1	-	TGTGCCAGCTCTCGAGCTCCGGGACAGGGTGTATATGAGCAGTTCTTC	CASSRAPGQGVYEQFF
TRBV6-1	TRBJ2-1	13	TRBD1	-	TGTGCCAGCATTCCCGGCAGGGGGTATGAGCAGTTCTTC	CASIPGRGYEQFF
TRBV13	TRBJ2-7	14	-	-	TGTGCCAGCAGCTTAAGACTAGAAGGTTCCGAGCAGTACTTC	CASSLRLEGSEQYF
TRBV7-6	TRBJ1-3	16	-	few	TGTGCCAGCAGCCCGTCGGGGAGGGCTACGGGAAACACCATATATTTT	CASSPSGRATGNTIYF
TRBV5-4	TRBJ1-2	13	-	few	TGTGCCAGCAGCTTGGGGGCCCAGTATGGCTACACCTTC	CASSLGAQYGYTF
TRBV6-5	TRBJ2-1	13	TRBD2	-	TGTGCCAGCAGAGGACTAGTTGGAGGTGAGCAGTTCTTC	CASRGLVGGEQFF
TRBV11-2	TRBJ2-3	17	-	-	TGTGCCAGCAGCTTAGGGGTCAGGGGCGAGAGCACAGATACGCAGTATTTT	CASSLGVRGESTDTQYF
TRBV5-4	TRBJ2-3	18	TRBD2	-	TGTGCCAGCAACCGCGGGACTAGCGGGAGAGGCGGCACAGATACGCAGTATTTT	CASNRGTSGRGGTDTQYF
TRBV6-5	TRBJ2-7	15	-	-	TGTGCCAGCAGTTACAGTTCGGGTAACCCCTACGAGCAGTACTTC	CASSYSSGNPYEQYF
TRBV19	TRBJ2-7	14	TRBD1	-	TGTGCCAGTAGTAGGGGACAGGCTACCTACGAGCAGTACTTC	CASSRGQATYEQYF
TRBV7-9	TRBJ2-1	18	TRBD2	once	TGTGCCAGCAGCCCCATCCGTGGGGGGCGGGGGGCGTACAATGAGCAGTTCTTC	CASSPIRGGRGAYNEQFF
TRBV13	TRBJ2-7	16	TRBD2	-	TGTGCCAGCAGCTTAGGGACTAGCGGGAGGCTACACGAGCAGTACTTC	CASSLGTSGRLHEQYF
TRBV23-1	TRBJ1-1	19	TRBD1	once	TGCGCCAGCAGTCAAGGGGACAGGGAGAGACAGCCTTTGAACACTGAAGCTTTCTTT	CASSQGDRERQPLNTEAFF
TRBV5-1	TRBJ2-2	15	-	-	TGCGCCAGCAGCTTGACGAGGGGGAGTGCCGGGGAGCTGTTTTTT	CASSLTRGSAGELFF
TRBV5-4	TRBJ2-7	15	TRBD1	-	TGTGCCAGCAGGTCCACAGGGGGTTCCTCCTACGAGCAGTACTTC	CASRSTGGSSYEQYF
TRBV2	TRBJ2-6	20	TRBD1	-	TGTGCCAGCAGGCCCGTGATGGGAACGGGCAGGGGGACTGGGGCCAACGTCCTGACTTTC	CASRPVMGTGRGTGANVLTF
TRBV7-9	TRBJ1-1	14	-	few	TGTGCCAGCAGCTTACAGGCAGAGAACACTGAAGCTTTCTTT	CASSLQAENTEAFF
TRBV9	TRBJ2-7	16	TRBD2	once	TGTGCCAGCAGCGTAGCTGTAGCGGGGGGGCCGTTTGAGCAGTACTTC	CASSVAVAGGPFEQYF
TRBV25-1	TRBJ1-2	15	TRBD1	-	TGTGCCAGCAGTGATCGGCGGAGGGGGCTTTTGGGCTACACCTTC	CASSDRRRGLLGYTF
TRBV5-5	TRBJ1-1	16	TRBD1	-	TGTGCCAGCAGAGATGGGGACAGGGTATTAGGCACTGAAGCTTTCTTT	CASRDGDRVLGTEAFF
TRBV19	TRBJ1-3	15	-	-	TGTGCCAGTAGTATATACAGCCTCTCTGGAAACACCATATATTTT	CASSIYSLSGNTIYF
TRBV18	TRBJ2-7	12	-	-	TGTGCCAGCTCACCAGCGGGGTACGAGCAGTACTTC	CASSPAGYEQYF
TRBV30	TRBJ1-1	15	-	-	TGTGCCTGGAGTGGCCGGGACACCGGAACGATTGAAGCTTTCTTT	CAWSGRDTGTIEAFF
TRBV7-9	TRBJ2-2	16	TRBD1	-	TGTGCCAGCAGCGACCCGGGACAGGGGGCTACCGGGGAGCTGTTTTTT	CASSDPGQGATGELFF
TRBV5-4	TRBJ2-5	14	-	-	TGTGCCAGCAGCCCTGGAGCCAAACAAGAGACCCAGTACTTC	CASSPGAKQETQYF
TRBV6-5	TRBJ1-5	14	-	-	TGTGCCAGCAGTTACAGGCCGGGGTGGCAGCCCCAGCATTTT	CASSYRPGWQPQHF
TRBV6-1	TRBJ2-2	18	TRBD1	-	TGTGCCAGCAGTGAATGGCAGGGGGTGTATCCGAACACCGGGGAGCTGTTTTTT	CASSEWQGVYPNTGELFF
TRBV6-1	TRBJ2-3	12	-	-	TGTGCCAGTACTTTTTCGGCAGATACGCAGTATTTT	CASTFSADTQYF